A single sample gave rise to the 19 T cell receptor beta chains below, sequenced in a study of CD8 T cells in Susac syndrome. RNA amounts of about 0.5 to 1 ug underwent reverse transcription with random hexamers. Via MiXCR, TCRdb re-called the immunoSEQ multiplex PCR reads, giving one row per CDR3 protein. The sample includes around 150,000 distinct CDR3 sequences, 85% to 95% of them seen just once. The specimen was CD8+ T cells from PBMCs. These receptor sequences come from a human donor with Susac syndrome.

V gene TRBV27 combines with J gene TRBJ2-2; 7 nucleotides line up with TRBD2. This CDR3 contains 16 residues. Germline CDR1 MNHEY, CDR2 SMNVEV (reference sequence). After removal of 5 bases from V and 2 bases from J, the junction contained 8 bases not matched to a gene. The CDR3 sequence is CASSPRLAKNTGELFF. In DNA, the CDR3 is TGTGCCAGCAGTCCTCGACTAGCCAAAAACACCGGGGAGCTGTTTTTT.

The V call is TRBV27, the J call TRBJ2-7; tentatively, D is TRBD1 (6 bases). The V gene's germline CDR1 is MNHEY and CDR2 SMNVEV (reference sequence). CDR3 size: 14 residues. V shed 5 bases and J shed 4 bases, with 15 bases lying between them. The CDR3, as DNA: TGTGCCAGCAGTCTTACGGGGACAACATACGAGCAGTACTTC. As protein: CASSLTGTTYEQYF.

The genes are TRBV9 and TRBJ1-2; D possibly corresponds to TRBD1 (5 bases). This CDR3 has 20 residues. V was shortened by 2 bases and J by 1 base, with 27 bases between the two germline ends. Germline CDR1 is SGDLS and CDR2 is YYNGEE. This CDR3 is CASSVTPRVIRGANNYGYTF. In DNA, the CDR3 is TGTGCCAGCAGCGTCACCCCACGGGTTATTCGAGGGGCTAATAACTATGGCTACACCTTC.

The chain joins TRBV7-9 to TRBJ1-2; D call uncertain. The length of the CDR3 is 14 residues. Germline V gene data show CDR1 as SEHNR and CDR2 as FQNEAQ (reference sequence). The V end lost 4 bases, the J end lost 8 bases, and 17 bases lay between the germline ends. CDR3 sequence reads: CASSSRGCGRGYTF. In DNA, the CDR3 is TGTGCCAGCAGCTCCCGAGGGTGCGGTCGCGGCTACACCTTC.

V gene TRBV5-1 combines with J gene TRBJ2-7, with D perhaps matching TRBD2 (6 bases). This CDR3 has 17 residues. Between the trimmed V and J ends, which lost 7 bases and 2 bases, there was a span of 25 bases. Germline V gene data show CDR1 as SGHRS and CDR2 as YFSETQ. The CDR3 DNA reads as TGCGCCAGCCGCTCCCGAACAATGCGGGACTTACCCTACGAGCAGTACTTC. This encodes CASRSRTMRDLPYEQYF. Full variable domain (remainder filled in from reference TRBV5-1 and TRBJ2-7): KAGVTQTPRYLIKTRGQQVTLSCSPISGHRSVSWYQQTPGQGLQFLFEYFSETQRNKGNFPGRFSGRQFSNSRSEMNVSTLELGDSALYLCASRSRTMRDLPYEQYFGPGTRLTVT.

V usage is TRBV12-3 or TRBV12-4 and J usage is TRBJ2-1; a possible D gene is TRBD1 (6 bases). The CDR3 runs to 15 residues. Trimming removed 7 bases from V and 5 bases from J, with 18 bases in between. The CDR3 loop reads CASILRTGTNNEQFF. CDR3 coding DNA: TGTGCCAGCATACTTAGAACAGGGACCAACAATGAGCAGTTCTTC.

Note on this clonotype: Germline is not matched at one junction end, which may reflect a read error. CDR3 nucleotide sequence: TGTGCTAGCAGCGAAATCCGAGGGAGCTCCTACAATGAGCAGTTCTTC. Residues: CASSEIRGSSYNEQFF. The chain links TRBV7-7 to TRBJ2-1; D might be TRBD2 (5 bases). The CDR3 spans 16 residues. The germline gives CDR1 SSHAT, CDR2 FNYEAQ (reference sequence).

This chain joins TRBV12-3 or TRBV12-4 and TRBJ1-2; D is uncertain. CDR3 length: 13 residues. V lost 1 base to trimming and J lost 3 bases, with 6 bases between them. In nucleotides, the CDR3 is TGTGCCAGCAGTTTAGAAGGAGACTATGGCTACACCTTC. Protein product: CASSLEGDYGYTF.

The chain combines TRBV20-1 with TRBJ2-2; TRBD2 matches 11 bases. Unmatched junction bases numbered 13, after V lost 0 bases and J lost 7 bases. Germline lookup yields CDR1 DFQATT and CDR2 SNEGSKA (reference sequence). CDR3 length equals 18 residues. The CDR3 coding sequence is TGCAGTGCTAGAGATCTGTCGGGACTAGCGGAATTAGGCGGGGAGCTGTTTTTT. Translating gives CSARDLSGLAELGGELFF.

V usage is TRBV27 and J usage is TRBJ2-7; D is unresolved. With 2 bases removed from V and 3 bases from J, the gap between germline ends came to 14 bases. Germline V gene data show CDR1 as MNHEY and CDR2 as SMNVEV (reference sequence). There are 15 residues in the CDR3. This chain's CDR3 is CASSLTTTLSYEQYF. The CDR3 nucleotides read TGTGCCAGCAGTTTAACAACGACGCTCAGCTACGAGCAGTACTTC.

The gene calls are TRBV20-1 and TRBJ1-2; D gene unclear. Trimming left V 6 bases short and J 6 bases short, with 20 bases between. CDR3 length: 14 residues. CDR1 and CDR2 from the germline V gene are DFQATT and SNEGSKA (reference sequence). The CDR3 nucleotides are TGCAGTGCCCCCCCGGGCAGGACGGTTGATGGCTACACCTTC. As protein: CSAPPGRTVDGYTF.

The rearrangement joins TRBV7-9 to TRBJ1-1; D unresolved. V gave up 5 bases and J gave up 0 bases, with 7 bases separating them. This CDR3 has 13 amino acids. Germline V gene data show CDR1 as SEHNR and CDR2 as FQNEAQ (reference sequence). In DNA, the CDR3 is TGTGCCAGCAGCACCGCAATGAACACTGAAGCTTTCTTT. This codes for CASSTAMNTEAFF.

This rearrangement joins TRBV2 to TRBJ2-1; the D gene is possibly TRBD2 (6 bases). The CDR3 sequence is 14 residues long. CDR1 and CDR2 (germline): SNHLY, FYNNEI. Trimming left V 2 bases short and J 5 bases short, with 10 bases between. This chain's CDR3 is CASSELAKDNEQFF. The DNA of the CDR3 is TGTGCCAGCAGTGAACTAGCGAAGGACAATGAGCAGTTCTTC.

V usage is TRBV6-5 and J usage is TRBJ1-5; a weak D match, TRBD1 (6 bases). This CDR3 has 14 residues. Trimming cost V 1 base and J 4 bases, with 8 bases left between them. CDR1 MNHEY and CDR2 SVGAGI come from the germline V gene. CDR3 sequence: CASSYYRDNQPQHF. The CDR3 DNA is TGTGCCAGCAGTTACTACAGGGATAATCAGCCCCAGCATTTT.

The chain joins TRBV2 to TRBJ1-4; D gene ambiguous. The CDR3 loop spans 15 amino acids. Trimming left V 10 bases short and J 0 bases short, with 15 bases between. Germline lookup yields CDR1 SNHLY and CDR2 FYNNEI. The DNA for the CDR3 is TGTGCCACCACCCAGAAGGGAGCAACTAATGAAAAACTGTTTTTT. This gives the protein CATTQKGATNEKLFF.

V gene TRBV7-6 combines with J gene TRBJ2-5; TRBD2 aligns across 7 bases. The V gene end was trimmed by 0 bases and the J gene end by 0 bases; junction bases not matched to a gene: 4. This CDR3 has 16 residues. Germline V CDR1 and CDR2: SGHVS, FNYEAQ. The CDR3 region is CASSLAAGTNQETQYF. In DNA form, the CDR3 reads TGTGCCAGCAGCTTAGCCGCAGGGACTAACCAAGAGACCCAGTACTTC. The entire variable domain, with the rest obtained from reference TRBV7-6 and TRBJ2-5, is as follows: GAGVSQSPRYKVTKRGQDVALRCDPISGHVSLYWYRQALGQGPEFLTYFNYEAQQDKSGLPNDRFSAERPEGSISTLTIQRTEQRDSAMYRCASSLAAGTNQETQYFGPGTRLLVL.

The rearrangement joins TRBV29-1 to TRBJ2-2; TRBD2 is a possible D gene (6 bases). V shed 5 bases and J shed 2 bases, with 9 bases lying between them. Germline CDR1 and CDR2: SQVTM and ANQGSEA. This CDR3 comprises 13 residues. The CDR3 DNA reads as TGCAGCGTTTGGAGGGAAAACACCGGGGAGCTGTTTTTT. It yields the protein CSVWRENTGELFF.

The V call is TRBV9, the J call TRBJ1-2; tentative D call: TRBD1 (6 bases). The CDR3 is made up of 12 amino acids. The germline CDR1 and CDR2 sequences are SGDLS and YYNGEE. Trimming took 2 bases from V and 8 from J, leaving 10 bases between them. CDR3 nucleotides: TGTGCCAGCAGCGTTACAGGGTTCGGCTACACCTTC. It yields the protein CASSVTGFGYTF.

This chain connects TRBV4-1 to TRBJ2-1; TRBD2 matches 8 bases. Trimming removed 7 bases from V and 8 bases from J; junction bases left unmatched: 10. The CDR3 spans 14 residues. The germline V gene encodes CDR1 MGHRA and CDR2 YSYEKL. CDR3 DNA: TGCGCCAGCAAGCCCCAAGCGGGAGCTGATGAGCAGTTCTTC. Encoded protein: CASKPQAGADEQFF.